This T cell receptor beta chain was found in a study of cytomegalovirus exposure and HLA in healthy donors. The CDR3 is 14 residues long. V was pared by 1 base and J by 4 bases, with 7 bases between. Per germline, CDR1 SGHTA and CDR2 FQGNSA. Here immunoSEQ multiplex PCR was the method, and the copy in TCRdb shows in-frame clones only, minus some. The data hold 220,000 or so clones, with roughly 88% observed a single time. Material for sequencing was PBMCs. J is TRBJ1-4 and V is TRBV7-2; D gene uncertain. The clonotype originates from a woman between 25 and 40 years old in good health and CMV-seropositive. The CDR3 DNA follows: TGTGCCAGCAGCTTAGGGCAGATTAATGAAAAACTGTTTTTT. As protein: CASSLGQINEKLFF.